This TCR beta chain stems from a study of CD8 T cells in Susac syndrome. Study-wide points: In total CD8+ repertoires, sixteen Susac-specific public clones were found, and CD8+ TEMRA repertoires had 4 to 6.

CDR1 and CDR2 from the germline V gene are SGHRS and YFSETQ. Deletions cut 7 bases from V and 0 bases from J, with 14 bases between. This CDR3 is built from 15 residues. When the RNA was reverse transcribed, random hexamers were used with an input of roughly 0.5 to 1 ug. With immunoSEQ multiplex PCR, TCR beta CDR3 was amplified across 54 Vbeta and 13 Jbeta. TCRdb passed the immunoSEQ multiplex PCR reads through MiXCR, listing each CDR3 protein once. The profile covers fewer than 80,000 distinct CDR3 sequences, with 94% appearing a single time and 0.5% to 0.65% taken by the ten largest. Concerning this clonotype itself: Antigen specificity is unknown.

Sequencing of TCR beta was undertaken in CD8+ and CD4+ T cells derived from blood. TEMRA cells were FACS-enriched and CD8+ and CD4+ T cells negatively isolated. The sample comprised CD8+ T cells from PBMCs. The rearrangement links TRBV5-1 to TRBJ2-1; D unresolved. This TCR was sampled from a human donor with Susac syndrome. The CDR3 reads CASRGQKSSYNEQFF. CDR3 sequence (DNA): TGCGCCAGCCGTGGGCAGAAGAGCTCCTACAATGAGCAGTTCTTC.